The clone carrying this T cell receptor beta chain was found many times. Its cognate antigen is unknown. TCRdb called the reads again in MiXCR, with one record for every CDR3 protein. Of over 300,000 distinct CDR3 sequences in the sample, 8% to 9.5% are singletons; the top ten hold approximately 4.7%. This CDR3 spans 14 amino acids. CDR1 is SGHTA and CDR2 is FQGNSA in the germline V gene. The V end lost 5 bases, the J end lost 2 bases, and 10 bases lay between the germline ends. The sample originates from a study of T cell repertoires in cytomegalovirus infection. About the research overall: Public TCR beta signatures provided an indication of both CMV infection and a matching HLA type.

Findings of the study overall: Individuals carrying CMV plus the relevant HLA were identified by cumulative frequency of public TCR beta families. Clonotypes of TCR beta that were HLA-C-restricted and CMV-specific dominated the ex vivo response.

The V and J genes are TRBV7-2 and TRBJ1-5; D gene ambiguous. The sequence came from a human donor in good health (CMV status not recorded). Some clones in this sample may be carry-over from other donors' samples. The sample taken for sequencing was PBMCs. Here the CDR3 reads CASSPGKGNQPQHF. The CDR3 coding sequence is TGTGCCAGCAGCCCCGGTAAGGGCAATCAGCCCCAGCATTTT.